Presented here are 23 T cell receptor beta chains from one specimen sequenced in a study of T cells after posttransplantation cyclophosphamide. Profiled with immunoSEQ multiplex PCR; TCRdb holds only in-frame clones, not every one. The sample shows some 43,000 clones, no singletons; the ten largest hold about 2.2%. The material sequenced was PBMCs. These TCRs come from a man in his forties in good health, CMV-negative, and a related stem cell transplant donor.

This clone was observed many times. The chain has TRBV14 and TRBJ1-2; D gene uncertain. The V gene's germline CDR1 is SGHDN and CDR2 FVKESK. The CDR3 has 13 amino acids. V gave up 1 base and J gave up 8 bases, with 11 bases separating them. DNA for the CDR3: TGTGCCAGCAGCCAAGTTCGGGGTGGAGGCTACACCTTC. Translating gives CASSQVRGGGYTF.

At least ten counts were recorded for this clone. The V call is TRBV2, the J call TRBJ1-5; a weak D match, TRBD1 (6 bases). V gave up 5 bases and J gave up 1 base, with 12 bases separating them. Germline CDR1 reads SNHLY; CDR2 reads FYNNEI. This CDR3 has 15 amino acids. The CDR3 DNA reads TGTGCCAGCAGTCCTACAGGGTTGAGCAATCAGCCCCAGCATTTT. Protein: CASSPTGLSNQPQHF.

This clone was detected ten times or more. This chain connects TRBV29-1 to TRBJ1-1; 9 nucleotides align to TRBD1. Germline V gives CDR1 SQVTM, CDR2 ANQGSEA. There are 15 residues in the CDR3. Trimming took 2 bases from V and 0 from J; bases not matched to a gene: 4. The CDR3 protein is CSVERTGAMNTEAFF. The CDR3 DNA reads as TGCAGCGTTGAAAGGACAGGGGCGATGAACACTGAAGCTTTCTTT.

This clone has a count of ten or more. CDR3 protein: CASSFDINTEAFF. The CDR3 DNA is TGTGCCAGCAGCTTTGACATAAACACTGAAGCTTTCTTT. V and J are TRBV7-2 and TRBJ1-1; D ambiguous. Deletions cut 3 bases from V and 2 bases from J, with 7 bases between. Germline V CDR1 and CDR2: SGHTA, FQGNSA. This CDR3 is 13 amino acids long.

This clone was seen ten or more times. The rearrangement joins TRBV25-1 to TRBJ2-1; no definite D call. The CDR3 spans 13 residues. The V gene lost 1 base and the J gene lost 6 bases, with 7 bases spanning the gap. CDR1 and CDR2 (germline): MGHDK, SYGVNS. The CDR3 protein is CASSEFFLNEQFF. The CDR3 nucleotides are TGTGCCAGCAGTGAATTCTTCCTCAATGAGCAGTTCTTC.

This clone was observed at least ten times. The genes are TRBV15 and TRBJ1-3; D unclear. Germline V gene lookup returns CDR1 LNHNV and CDR2 YYDKDF (reference sequence). This CDR3 is built from 17 residues. V was clipped by 1 base and J by 0 bases, with 13 bases between them. In DNA, the CDR3 is TGTGCCACCAGCAGAGCCCCCTGGAGGAGCTCTGGAAACACCATATATTTT. Amino acid sequence: CATSRAPWRSSGNTIYF.

This clone was found many times. J is TRBJ2-7 and V is TRBV28; tentatively, D is TRBD2 (5 bases). Trimming took off 9 bases at V and 2 bases at J, with 17 bases between the two ends. Germline CDR1 and CDR2: MDHEN and SYDVKM. CDR3 length: 14 residues. The CDR3 is CASFSGGVTYEQYF. The CDR3 DNA is TGTGCCAGTTTCTCAGGAGGTGTTACCTACGAGCAGTACTTC.

This clone was recorded at least ten times. The chain is built from TRBV19 and TRBJ2-7; tentative D call: TRBD2 (6 bases). Deletions cut 4 bases from V and 4 bases from J, with 11 bases between. The CDR3 is made up of 13 amino acids. Looked up from germline, CDR1 is LNHDA and CDR2 is SQIVND (reference sequence). In DNA form, the CDR3 reads TGTGCCAGTAGTAGCCTGGCGGGATACGAGCAGTACTTC. Translated: CASSSLAGYEQYF.

The sample holds many counts of this clone. The chain recombines TRBV27 with TRBJ2-7; TRBD1 aligns across 7 bases. The CDR3 consists of 14 residues. The germline CDR1 and CDR2 sequences are MNHEY and SMNVEV (reference sequence). The trim removed 6 bases at V and 3 bases at J, leaving 8 bases unmatched. The DNA of the CDR3 is TGTGCCAGCAGACCCCCGGGACAGTTCTACGAGCAGTACTTC. Translating it yields CASRPPGQFYEQYF.

This clone was counted at least ten times. The rearrangement links TRBV7-9 to TRBJ2-4, with a possible D match to TRBD1 (5 bases). CDR1 SEHNR and CDR2 FQNEAQ come from the germline V gene (reference sequence). The CDR3 loop spans 12 amino acids. The ends were cut back, 3 bases at V and 5 bases at J, with 5 bases in the middle. CDR3 in amino acids: CASSLTENIQYF. The CDR3 DNA is TGTGCCAGCAGCTTGACAGAAAACATTCAGTACTTC.

Many counts were recorded for this clone. The V and J genes are TRBV11-2 and TRBJ1-4, with 8 bases lining up with TRBD1. V lost 1 base, J lost 8 bases, and 6 bases stayed unmatched. This CDR3 is built from 15 residues. Looked up from germline, CDR1 is SGHAT and CDR2 is FQNNGV. Written as DNA, the CDR3 is TGTGCCAGCAGCTTAGCCGCAGGGGGCGGGGAAAAACTGTTTTTT. This translates into CASSLAAGGGEKLFF.

Ten or more counts support this clone. The chain uses TRBV7-9 and TRBJ2-1; 7 bases map to TRBD1. Germline values: CDR1 SEHNR, CDR2 FQNEAQ (reference sequence). Trimming took 5 bases from V and 4 from J; bases not matched to a gene: 2. CDR3 length: 13 amino acids. The CDR3 spells CASSPQGYNEQFF. CDR3 bases: TGTGCCAGCAGCCCACAGGGGTACAATGAGCAGTTCTTC. The full variable domain, rest sourced from reference TRBV7-9 and TRBJ2-1, is DTGVSQNPRHKITKRGQNVTFRCDPISEHNRLYWYRQTLGQGPEFLTYFQNEAQLEKSRLLSDRFSAERPKGSFSTLEIQRTEQGDSAMYLCASSPQGYNEQFFGPGTRLTVL.

In its sample, this clone was seen many times. The chain links TRBV30 to TRBJ1-1; D might be TRBD1 (5 bases). This CDR3 is built from 14 residues. V was trimmed by 4 bases and J by 3 bases, leaving 15 bases between them. The germline CDR1 and CDR2 sequences are GTSNPN and SVGIG (reference sequence). The CDR3 coding sequence is TGTGCCTGGAAAGCCCCCAGGGTGCACACTGAAGCTTTCTTT. It codes for CAWKAPRVHTEAFF.

This clone was seen at least ten times. Here the CDR3 reads CASSVGGEDGEQYF. The CDR3 coding sequence is TGTGCCAGCAGCGTAGGGGGGGAGGACGGCGAGCAGTACTTC. The chain carries TRBV9 and TRBJ2-7; a weak D match, TRBD2 (6 bases). This CDR3 spans 14 amino acids. Germline V lookup: CDR1 SGDLS, CDR2 YYNGEE. V was trimmed by 0 bases and J by 6 bases, leaving 13 bases between them.

There are many counts of this clone. The rearrangement links TRBV6-5 to TRBJ2-2, with D perhaps matching TRBD2 (5 bases). This CDR3 is 14 amino acids long. The V end lost 6 bases, the J end lost 5 bases, and 13 bases lay between the germline ends. CDR1 MNHEY and CDR2 SVGAGI come from the germline V gene. In DNA form, the CDR3 reads TGTGCCAGCAGAGCCATCGGGGTTACCGGGGAGCTGTTTTTT. Encoded protein: CASRAIGVTGELFF.

This clone was observed at least ten times. The chain couples TRBV6-6 to TRBJ1-1; D not resolved. The CDR3 has 14 amino acids. Germline values: CDR1 MNHNY, CDR2 SVGAGI (reference sequence). V was trimmed by 6 bases and J by 1 base, leaving 12 bases between them. This CDR3 reads CASSLLRQNTEAFF. CDR3 coding DNA: TGTGCCAGCAGCCTCCTACGACAGAACACTGAAGCTTTCTTT.

This clone has ten or more counts. The chain has TRBV7-2 and TRBJ2-7; 7 bases agree with TRBD1. The CDR3 length is 13 residues. J gave up 5 bases and V 4 bases, and 5 bases lay outside the gene matches. CDR1 is SGHTA, CDR2 FQGNSA, per germline. The CDR3 DNA sequence: TGTGCCAGCAGCTACAGGGGTAGCCACGAGCAGTACTTC. It encodes CASSYRGSHEQYF.

This clone was seen at least ten times. The chain combines TRBV6-5 with TRBJ1-1, with 10 bases aligning to TRBD1. CDR3 length equals 15 residues. Losses at the gene ends were 7 bases for V and 11 bases for J; bases not matched to a gene: 16. Germline V gene sequence: CDR1 MNHEY, CDR2 SVGAGI. The CDR3 sequence: CASKPPGQGRFGAFF. The CDR3 nucleotides are TGTGCCAGCAAACCCCCGGGACAGGGGCGTTTTGGGGCTTTCTTT.

This clone was seen many times. The J gene is TRBJ1-1, the V gene TRBV19; TRBD1 is a possible D gene (6 bases). The V end lost 3 bases, the J end lost 0 bases, and 11 bases lay between the germline ends. The germline gives CDR1 LNHDA, CDR2 SQIVND (reference sequence). CDR3 length: 15 amino acids. The CDR3 sequence is CASSIQDSMNTEAFF. The CDR3 DNA is TGTGCCAGTAGTATTCAGGACAGCATGAACACTGAAGCTTTCTTT. Full variable domain (missing parts from reference TRBV19 and TRBJ1-1): DGGITQSPKYLFRKEGQNVTLSCEQNLNHDAMYWYRQDPGQGLRLIYYSQIVNDFQKGDIAEGYSVSREKKESFPLTVTSAQKNPTAFYLCASSIQDSMNTEAFFGQGTRLTVV.

The sample holds many counts of this clone. The rearrangement links TRBV6-5 to TRBJ2-1, with D hard to call. Looked up from germline, CDR1 is MNHEY and CDR2 is SVGAGI. V dropped 8 bases and J dropped 3 bases, with 8 bases sitting between them. The length of the CDR3 is 12 residues. Here the CDR3 reads CASAGRYNEQFF. For the CDR3, the DNA is TGTGCCAGCGCTGGCCGCTACAATGAGCAGTTCTTC.

This clone was observed at least ten times. The chain employs TRBV7-2 and TRBJ2-2; the D gene is possibly TRBD1 (6 bases). The CDR3 is made up of 13 amino acids. The germline CDR1 and CDR2 sequences are SGHTA and FQGNSA. The germline V and J ends were trimmed by 5 bases and 9 bases, with 13 bases remaining between them. CDR3 DNA sequence: TGTGCCAGCAGCCCGGGACAACGAAGGGAGCTGTTTTTT. Encoded protein: CASSPGQRRELFF.

Ten or more counts support this clone. The V call is TRBV9, the J call TRBJ2-1; 8 nucleotides align to TRBD2. Germline V gene lookup returns CDR1 SGDLS and CDR2 YYNGEE. V gave up 5 bases and J gave up 9 bases; unmatched junction bases: 13. CDR3 length: 15 residues. This CDR3 reads CASSFSGDGLREQFF. In DNA, the CDR3 is TGTGCCAGCAGTTTTAGCGGGGATGGCCTCCGTGAGCAGTTCTTC.

There are many counts of this clone. The rearrangement joins TRBV7-3 to TRBJ2-1, with a possible D match to TRBD2 (5 bases). V lost 2 bases, J lost 0 bases, and 14 bases lay in between. The CDR3 length is 17 residues. Germline CDR1 and CDR2: SGHTA and FQGTGA. The CDR3 loop is CASSLLAPTSSYNEQFF. CDR3 nucleotides: TGTGCCAGCAGCTTACTAGCCCCTACCAGCTCCTACAATGAGCAGTTCTTC.